Presented here are 6 T cell receptor beta chains from one specimen sequenced in a study of blood T cell repertoires in COVID-19 (dated by TCRdb to 2019 to 2021). Library method: the immunoSEQ multiplex PCR assay. TCRdb provides this immuneACCESS table in a form limited to in-frame rearrangements. Some clones are lacking; in checked studies, under half of them reflect an unresolved V gene, and why the rest are absent is not known. The sample data list around 140,000 clones, and 85% to 90% of these were observed just once. More than 6.5% of the sample belongs to the ten largest clones. Material: peripheral blood. These receptors all come from a woman aged 45-65 years with active or convalescent COVID-19.

The rearrangement joins TRBV7-2 to TRBJ1-1; TRBD1 is a possible D gene (5 bases). In germline, CDR1 is SGHTA, CDR2 FQGNSA. Trimming took off 5 bases at V and 4 bases at J, with 17 bases between the two ends. This CDR3 has 15 amino acids. The CDR3 nucleotides read TGTGCCAGCAGCCCACTGGGGGGGGTGAGCACTGAAGCTTTCTTT. Its protein product is CASSPLGGVSTEAFF. Full variable domain (rest looked up from reference TRBV7-2 and TRBJ1-1): GAGVSQSPSNKVTEKGKDVELRCDPISGHTALYWYRQSLGQGLEFLIYFQGNSAPDKSGLPSDRFSAERTGGSVSTLTIQRTQQEDSAVYLCASSPLGGVSTEAFFGQGTRLTVV.

The chain uses TRBV9 and TRBJ2-3, with D tentatively TRBD2 (7 bases). V was trimmed by 0 bases and J by 1 base, leaving 18 bases between them. The V gene's germline CDR1 is SGDLS and CDR2 YYNGEE. The CDR3 spans 18 residues. In DNA form, the CDR3 reads TGTGCCAGCAGCGTAGCGGCGGGGGCCAGAGGGGGCACAGATACGCAGTATTTT. It is translated as CASSVAAGARGGTDTQYF.

The CDR3 coding sequence is TGTGCCATCAGTGCCCGGCAAGCGCCGTATGGCTACACCTTC. This gives the protein CAISARQAPYGYTF. The rearrangement joins TRBV10-3 to TRBJ1-2, with D unresolved. This CDR3 region has 14 residues. The germline V and J ends were trimmed by 4 bases and 5 bases, with 14 bases remaining between them. The germline V gene encodes CDR1 ENHRY and CDR2 SYGVKD.

This chain uses TRBV5-5 with TRBJ2-5; D is unclear. The V gene lost 3 bases and the J gene lost 4 bases, with 7 bases spanning the gap. This CDR3 region has 12 residues. The germline gives CDR1 SGHKS, CDR2 YYEKEE (reference sequence). The CDR3 spells CASSSHRETQYF. DNA of the CDR3: TGTGCCAGCAGCTCCCATAGAGAGACCCAGTACTTC.

The CDR3 reads CASSLAGTSGETQYF. CDR3 sequence (DNA): TGTGCCAGCAGCTTGGCCGGGACTAGCGGGGAGACCCAGTACTTC. The chain employs TRBV7-2 and TRBJ2-5; 12 nucleotides agree with TRBD2. Losses at the gene ends were 3 bases for V and 5 bases for J; bases not matched to a gene: 4. The V gene's germline CDR1 is SGHTA and CDR2 FQGNSA. The CDR3 loop spans 15 amino acids.

The V gene is TRBV28, the J gene TRBJ1-1; 8 bases map to TRBD1. From germline, CDR1 is MDHEN and CDR2 SYDVKM. The CDR3 totals 15 residues. V lost 5 bases and J lost 2; bases outside the gene matches: 7. CDR3 sequence (DNA): TGTGCCAGCAGTGCCGCTGGACAGGGAAACACTGAAGCTTTCTTT. It codes for CASSAAGQGNTEAFF.